The sequence of this T cell receptor (beta chain) was determined in a study of T cell responses to AZD1222 COVID-19 vaccine. This table comes from immunoSEQ multiplex PCR, and its TCRdb copy is limited to in-frame clones, with some not included. The sample shows some 99,000 clones, approximately 88% of them seen only once. The V and J ends lost 0 bases and 7 bases respectively, with 10 bases between them. This CDR3 comprises 14 residues. Germline V CDR1 and CDR2: SGHTA, FQGNSA. This specimen consisted of peripheral blood, obtained on day 0 of MenACWY control vaccination. The sequence was obtained from an adult in good health. The genes are TRBV7-2 and TRBJ1-5, with a weak D call TRBD1 (5 bases). The DNA of the CDR3 is TGTGCCAGCAGCTTAGCAGGGTCAGGGCAGCCCCAGCATTTT. This sequence encodes CASSLAGSGQPQHF.